The 19 T cell receptor beta chains below come from one sample, sequenced in a study of blood T cell repertoires in COVID-19. Assay: immunoSEQ multiplex PCR; the TCRdb copy retains only in-frame clones and omits some. The table records 250,000 or so clones, 87% of them present only once. The material sequenced was PBMCs or T cells enriched from blood (not recorded which). The receptors originated from a man younger than 45 who had recovered from COVID-19.

The chain combines TRBV16 with TRBJ2-7, with D possibly being TRBD1 (5 bases). Trimming left V 2 bases short and J 6 bases short, with 8 bases between. CDR3 size: 12 residues. Germline CDR1 is KGHSY and CDR2 is FQNENV. The CDR3 spells CASSQRGTEQYF. The CDR3 DNA follows: TGTGCCAGCAGCCAAAGGGGAACCGAGCAGTACTTC.

The chain is built from TRBV19 and TRBJ2-7; D is possibly TRBD2 (6 bases). CDR1 LNHDA and CDR2 SQIVND come from the germline V gene (reference sequence). V lost 4 bases and J 6 bases, leaving 10 bases between the germline ends. The CDR3 length is 12 residues. The CDR3 nucleotides are TGTGCCAGTAGTAGCTCAGCGGGCGAGCAGTACTTC. Its protein is CASSSSAGEQYF.

Turning to this clone: The junction shows a germline mismatch at one end, possibly a read error. V usage is TRBV6-1 and J usage is TRBJ2-7, with TRBD1 identical over 7 bases. The CDR3 extends over 13 amino acids. The germline V gene encodes CDR1 MNHNS and CDR2 SASEGT. The CDR3 DNA is TGTGCCAGCAGGGAAGGGGGCACCTACGAGCAGTACTTC. Its protein product is CASREGGTYEQYF.

The CDR3 DNA reads as TGTGCCAGCAGTGACTCGAACAGCCGAAACACCGGGGAGCTGTTTTTT. Protein sequence: CASSDSNSRNTGELFF. The chain is built from TRBV6-4 and TRBJ2-2; no reliable D call. Germline V gene data show CDR1 as MRHNA and CDR2 as SNTAGT. CDR3 length equals 16 residues. With 0 bases removed from V and 2 bases from J, the gap between germline ends came to 10 bases.

This chain links TRBV7-2 with TRBJ2-4, with D perhaps TRBD2 (5 bases). The CDR3 extends over 13 amino acids. Germline assignment: CDR1 SGHTA and CDR2 FQGNSA. V lost 3 bases to trimming and J lost 5 bases, with 8 bases between them. The DNA for the CDR3 is TGTGCCAGCAGCTTCTACGGGGAAAACATTCAGTACTTC. It yields the protein CASSFYGENIQYF.

This sequence joins TRBV11-2 and TRBJ1-5, with D maybe TRBD1 (5 bases). Germline loops: CDR1 SGHAT, CDR2 FQNNGV. V was cut by 5 bases and J by 4 bases, with 9 bases left in between. There are 13 residues in the CDR3. The CDR3 coding sequence is TGTGCCAGCAGCCAGACAGAAAATCAGCCCCAGCATTTT. This translates into CASSQTENQPQHF.

The V call is TRBV7-8, the J call TRBJ1-1; D is uncertain. Germline V gene sequence: CDR1 SGHVS, CDR2 FQNEAQ. Deletions cut 3 bases from V and 8 bases from J, with 13 bases between. The CDR3 runs to 13 residues. CDR3 nucleotides: TGTGCCAGCAGCTTCCTCTCGGGAACCGAAGCTTTCTTT. Amino acids: CASSFLSGTEAFF.

The chain employs TRBV7-2 and TRBJ1-5; 7 bases line up with TRBD1. This CDR3 is 15 amino acids long. J was trimmed by 4 bases and V by 5 bases; bases with no gene match: 8. Germline-derived CDR1 and CDR2 are SGHTA and FQGNSA. The CDR3 DNA sequence: TGTGCCAGCAGCCCCGGGGCAGGGGGGAATCAGCCCCAGCATTTT. It specifies CASSPGAGGNQPQHF.

As for this clone: Other DNA sequences in the sample encode the same CDR3. The V gene is TRBV3-1 (or the pseudogene TRBV3-2), the J gene TRBJ1-5, with D possibly matching TRBD1 (6 bases). The V gene lost 0 bases and the J gene lost 7 bases, with 7 bases spanning the gap. The CDR3 contains 13 residues. The germline V gene has CDR1 LGHDT and CDR2 YNNKEL (reference sequence). For the CDR3, the DNA is TGTGCCAGCAGCCAAGACAGGGGCCAGCCCCAGCATTTT. It yields the protein CASSQDRGQPQHF.

The V gene is TRBV6-1, the J gene TRBJ2-7; TRBD1 might be the D (6 bases). The germline V gene has CDR1 MNHNS and CDR2 SASEGT. V lost 2 bases and J lost 7, with 18 bases in between. The CDR3 runs 15 residues. DNA of the CDR3: TGTGCCAGCAGTGAACCAGGGGCAGGGGAAGGGGAGCAGTACTTC. Amino acid sequence: CASSEPGAGEGEQYF.

The V call is TRBV28, the J call TRBJ1-2, with 11 bases lining up with TRBD1. V shed 2 bases and J 6 bases; nucleotides not matched to a gene: 8. The CDR3 extends over 16 amino acids. CDR1 MDHEN and CDR2 SYDVKM come from the germline V gene. CDR3 nucleotide sequence: TGTGCCAGCAGTTTAAAAGGGGGACAGGGGGATGATGGCTACACCTTC. It is translated as CASSLKGGQGDDGYTF.

This clone was counted a few times. The chain recombines TRBV6-5 with TRBJ1-4; 8 bases align to TRBD1. The ends lost 2 bases at V and 2 bases at J; junction bases unmatched: 1. CDR1 is MNHEY, CDR2 SVGAGI, per germline. CDR3 length equals 15 residues. CDR3 in amino acids: CASSYGQGTNEKLFF. CDR3 sequence (DNA): TGTGCCAGCAGTTACGGACAGGGCACTAATGAAAAACTGTTTTTT.

The chain employs TRBV5-1 and TRBJ1-4; 11 nucleotides agree with TRBD1. The CDR3 is 17 amino acids. The germline CDR1 and CDR2 sequences are SGHRS and YFSETQ. Germline trimming cut 4 bases from V and 8 bases from J; bases unmatched to any gene: 13. CDR3 protein: CASSSGQGAGGMEKLFF. The CDR3 DNA sequence: TGCGCCAGCAGCAGCGGACAGGGGGCCGGAGGAATGGAAAAACTGTTTTTT.

This rearrangement joins TRBV5-4 to TRBJ2-6, with 7 nucleotides matching TRBD1. This CDR3 spans 18 amino acids. With 4 bases clipped from V and 0 bases from J, the junction kept 10 bases outside the gene matches. Germline V gene data show CDR1 as SGHNT and CDR2 as YYREEE (reference sequence). CDR3 loop: CASSTRDSYFSGANVLTF. The CDR3 bases are TGTGCCAGCAGCACCCGGGACAGTTACTTCTCTGGGGCCAACGTCCTGACTTTC.

The chain employs TRBV5-1 and TRBJ2-2; D is unresolved. The germline V and J ends were trimmed by 6 bases and 4 bases, with 13 bases remaining between them. CDR1 and CDR2 (germline): SGHRS, YFSETQ. CDR3 length: 14 amino acids. The CDR3 region is CASTALEFTGELFF. The CDR3 coding sequence is TGCGCCAGCACGGCACTGGAGTTCACCGGGGAGCTGTTTTTT.

The gene calls are TRBV27 and TRBJ2-5; 11 bases fit TRBD2. The CDR3 totals 14 residues. Trimming took 8 bases from V and 1 from J; bases not matched to a gene: 3. CDR1 and CDR2 (germline): MNHEY, SMNVEV (reference sequence). The CDR3 nucleotides read TGTGCCAGCTCCACTAGCGGGAGCCAAGAGACCCAGTACTTC. This codes for CASSTSGSQETQYF.

The J gene is TRBJ2-1, the V gene TRBV10-1, with TRBD2 matching over 7 bases. This CDR3 has 15 amino acids. Per germline, CDR1 WNHNN and CDR2 SYGVQD (reference sequence). J was trimmed by 5 bases and V by 6 bases; bases with no gene match: 10. The CDR3 sequence: CASSDGGTANNEQFF. CDR3 in DNA: TGCGCCAGCAGCGACGGGGGGACTGCTAACAATGAGCAGTTCTTC.

V is TRBV5-1 and J is TRBJ2-5; 8 bases match TRBD1. CDR1 and CDR2 (germline): SGHRS, YFSETQ. The CDR3 loop spans 15 amino acids. With V trimmed by 4 bases and J by 2 bases, 7 bases remained unmatched. For the CDR3, the DNA is TGCGCCAGCAGCGACCGGACAGGGCTGCAAGAGACCCAGTACTTC. It specifies CASSDRTGLQETQYF.

This chain joins TRBV10-3 and TRBJ2-2; 7 bases are a match to TRBD2. Losses at the gene ends were 0 bases for V and 6 bases for J; bases not matched to a gene: 10. The germline V gene encodes CDR1 ENHRY and CDR2 SYGVKD. This CDR3 contains 17 residues. The CDR3 loop reads CAISESSGGSSPGELFF. The CDR3 nucleotides read TGTGCCATCAGTGAGTCTTCGGGCGGGAGTAGCCCCGGGGAGCTGTTTTTT.